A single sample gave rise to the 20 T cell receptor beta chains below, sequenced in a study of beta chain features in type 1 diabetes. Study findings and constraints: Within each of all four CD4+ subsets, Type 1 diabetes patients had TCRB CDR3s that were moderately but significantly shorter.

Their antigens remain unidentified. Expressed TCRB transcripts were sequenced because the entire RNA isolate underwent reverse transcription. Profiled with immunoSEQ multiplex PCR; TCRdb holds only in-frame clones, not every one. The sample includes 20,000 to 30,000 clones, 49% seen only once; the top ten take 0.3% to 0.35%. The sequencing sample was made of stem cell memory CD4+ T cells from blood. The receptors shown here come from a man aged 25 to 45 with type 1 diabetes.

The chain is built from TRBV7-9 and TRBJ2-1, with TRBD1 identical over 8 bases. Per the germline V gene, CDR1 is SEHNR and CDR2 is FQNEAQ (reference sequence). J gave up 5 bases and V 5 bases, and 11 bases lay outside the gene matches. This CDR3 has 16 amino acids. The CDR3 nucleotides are TGTGCCAGCAGCCCAGGGACAGGCGATCCCGACAATGAGCAGTTCTTC. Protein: CASSPGTGDPDNEQFF. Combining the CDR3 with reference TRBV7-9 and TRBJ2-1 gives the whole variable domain DTGVSQNPRHKITKRGQNVTFRCDPISEHNRLYWYRQTLGQGPEFLTYFQNEAQLEKSRLLSDRFSAERPKGSFSTLEIQRTEQGDSAMYLCASSPGTGDPDNEQFFGPGTRLTVL.

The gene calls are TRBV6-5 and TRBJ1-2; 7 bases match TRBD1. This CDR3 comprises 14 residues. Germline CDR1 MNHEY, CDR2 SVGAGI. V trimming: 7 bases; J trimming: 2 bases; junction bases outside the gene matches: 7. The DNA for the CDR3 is TGTGCCAGCACTCGACAGGGAAGGAACTATGGCTACACCTTC. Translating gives CASTRQGRNYGYTF.

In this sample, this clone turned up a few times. The CDR3 DNA reads TGTGCCAGCAGCGCAGCTAGCGGGGTCTCCTACGAGCAGTACTTC. Its translation: CASSAASGVSYEQYF. This sequence joins TRBV7-2 and TRBJ2-7, with 9 positions matching TRBD2. Germline assignment: CDR1 SGHTA and CDR2 FQGNSA. The junction had 5 bases not matched to a gene; V was cut back by 5 bases and J by 0 bases. The CDR3 runs to 15 residues.

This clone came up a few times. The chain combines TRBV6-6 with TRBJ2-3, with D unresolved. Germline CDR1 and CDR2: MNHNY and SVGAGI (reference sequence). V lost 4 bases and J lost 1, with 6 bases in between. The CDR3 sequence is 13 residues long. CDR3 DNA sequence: TGTGCCAGCAGTTCGCAGGGCACAGATACGCAGTATTTT. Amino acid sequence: CASSSQGTDTQYF.

The CDR3 loop reads CASSPGTSHTEAFF. CDR3 coding DNA: TGCGCCAGCAGCCCGGGAACAAGTCACACTGAAGCTTTCTTT. The V call is TRBV5-1, the J call TRBJ1-1, with D hard to call. Germline V gives CDR1 SGHRS, CDR2 YFSETQ. This CDR3 is built from 14 residues. V lost 4 bases and J lost 3, with 13 bases in between.

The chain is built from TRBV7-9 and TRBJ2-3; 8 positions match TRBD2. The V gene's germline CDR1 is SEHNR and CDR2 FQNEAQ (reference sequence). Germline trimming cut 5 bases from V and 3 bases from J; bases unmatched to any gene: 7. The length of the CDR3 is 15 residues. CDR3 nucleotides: TGTGCCAGCAGCCTATCGGGGGGGCCTACAGATACGCAGTATTTT. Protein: CASSLSGGPTDTQYF.

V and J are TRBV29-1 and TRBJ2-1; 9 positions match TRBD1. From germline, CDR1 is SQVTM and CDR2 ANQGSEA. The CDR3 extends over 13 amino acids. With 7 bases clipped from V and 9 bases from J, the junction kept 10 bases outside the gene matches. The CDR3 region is CSARTGVPPEQFF. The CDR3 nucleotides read TGCAGCGCCCGGACAGGGGTGCCCCCTGAGCAGTTCTTC.

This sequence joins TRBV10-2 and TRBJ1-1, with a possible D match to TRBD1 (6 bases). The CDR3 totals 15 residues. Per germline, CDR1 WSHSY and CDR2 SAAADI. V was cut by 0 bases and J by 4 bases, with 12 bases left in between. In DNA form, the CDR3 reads TGCGCCAGCAGTGAGTCCACAGGGAGAAGCACTGAAGCTTTCTTT. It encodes CASSESTGRSTEAFF.

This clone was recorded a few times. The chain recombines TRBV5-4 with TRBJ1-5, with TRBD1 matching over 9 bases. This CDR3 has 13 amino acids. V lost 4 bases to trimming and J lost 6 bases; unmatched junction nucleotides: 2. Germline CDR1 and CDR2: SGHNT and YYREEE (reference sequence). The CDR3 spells CASSLDRGQPQHF. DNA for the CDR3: TGTGCCAGCAGCCTGGACAGGGGTCAGCCCCAGCATTTT. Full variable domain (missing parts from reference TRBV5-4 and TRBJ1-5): ETGVTQSPTHLIKTRGQQVTLRCSSQSGHNTVSWYQQALGQGPQFIFQYYREEENGRGNFPPRFSGLQFPNYSSELNVNALELDDSALYLCASSLDRGQPQHFGDGTRLSIL.

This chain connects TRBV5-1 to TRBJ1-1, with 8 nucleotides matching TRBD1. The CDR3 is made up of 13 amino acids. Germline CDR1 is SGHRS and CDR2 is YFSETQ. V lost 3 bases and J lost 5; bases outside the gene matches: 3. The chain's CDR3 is CASSYRDRTEAFF. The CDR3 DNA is TGCGCCAGCAGCTACCGGGACAGGACTGAAGCTTTCTTT. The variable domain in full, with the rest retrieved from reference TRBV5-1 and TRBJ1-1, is KAGVTQTPRYLIKTRGQQVTLSCSPISGHRSVSWYQQTPGQGLQFLFEYFSETQRNKGNFPGRFSGRQFSNSRSEMNVSTLELGDSALYLCASSYRDRTEAFFGQGTRLTVV.

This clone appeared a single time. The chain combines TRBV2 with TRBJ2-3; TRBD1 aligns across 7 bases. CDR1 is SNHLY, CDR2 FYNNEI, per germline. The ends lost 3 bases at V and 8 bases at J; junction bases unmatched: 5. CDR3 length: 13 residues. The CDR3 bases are TGTGCCAGCAGTGAGCAGGGGGATGGTACGCAGTATTTT. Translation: CASSEQGDGTQYF. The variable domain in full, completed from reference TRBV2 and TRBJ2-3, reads EPEVTQTPSHQVTQMGQEVILRCVPISNHLYFYWYRQILGQKVEFLVSFYNNEISEKSEIFDDQFSVERPDGSNFTLKIRSTKLEDSAMYFCASSEQGDGTQYFGPGTRLTVL.

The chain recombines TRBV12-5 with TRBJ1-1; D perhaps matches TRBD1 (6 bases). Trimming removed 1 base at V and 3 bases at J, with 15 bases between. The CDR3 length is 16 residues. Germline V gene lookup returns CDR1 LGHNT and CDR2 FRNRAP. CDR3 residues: CASGLGQAGGDTEAFF. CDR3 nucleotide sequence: TGTGCTAGTGGTTTGGGACAGGCTGGGGGGGACACTGAAGCTTTCTTT.

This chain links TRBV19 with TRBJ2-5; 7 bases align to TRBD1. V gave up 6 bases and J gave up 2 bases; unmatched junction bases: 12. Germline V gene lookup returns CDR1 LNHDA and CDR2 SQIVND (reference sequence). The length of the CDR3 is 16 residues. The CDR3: CASSLGATGIQETQYF. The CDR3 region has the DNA TGTGCCAGTAGCCTCGGCGCGACAGGGATTCAAGAGACCCAGTACTTC.

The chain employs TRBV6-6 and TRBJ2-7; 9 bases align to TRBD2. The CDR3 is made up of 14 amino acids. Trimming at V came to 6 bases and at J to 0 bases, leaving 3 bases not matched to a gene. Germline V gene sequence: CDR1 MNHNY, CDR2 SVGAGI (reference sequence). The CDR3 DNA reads TGTGCCAGCAGGCTAGCGGGGAGCTCCTACGAGCAGTACTTC. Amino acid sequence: CASRLAGSSYEQYF.

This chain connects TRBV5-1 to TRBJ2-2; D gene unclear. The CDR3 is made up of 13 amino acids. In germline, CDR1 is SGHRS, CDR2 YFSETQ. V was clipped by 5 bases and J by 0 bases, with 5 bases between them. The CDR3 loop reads CASRSANTGELFF. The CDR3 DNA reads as TGCGCCAGCAGATCCGCGAACACCGGGGAGCTGTTTTTT.

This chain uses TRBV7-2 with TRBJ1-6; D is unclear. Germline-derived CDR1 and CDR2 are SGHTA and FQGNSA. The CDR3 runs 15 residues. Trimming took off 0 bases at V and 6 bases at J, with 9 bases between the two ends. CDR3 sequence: CASSLATSGNSPLHF. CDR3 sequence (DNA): TGTGCCAGCAGCTTAGCGACGTCGGGTAATTCACCCCTCCACTTT.

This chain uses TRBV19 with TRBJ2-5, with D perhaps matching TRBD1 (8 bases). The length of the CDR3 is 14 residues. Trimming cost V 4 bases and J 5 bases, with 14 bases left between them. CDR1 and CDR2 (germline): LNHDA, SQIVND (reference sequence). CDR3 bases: TGTGCCAGTAGTAGACAGGGGCGGGAGGAGACCCAGTACTTC. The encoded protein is CASSRQGREETQYF.

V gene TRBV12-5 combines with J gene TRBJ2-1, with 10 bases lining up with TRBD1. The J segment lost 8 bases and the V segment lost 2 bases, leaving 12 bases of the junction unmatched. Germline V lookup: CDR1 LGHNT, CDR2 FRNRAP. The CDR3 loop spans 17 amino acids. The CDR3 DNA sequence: TGTGCTAGTGGTTTGACGTGGGTGGGACAGGGGAGCCATGAGCAGTTCTTC. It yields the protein CASGLTWVGQGSHEQFF.

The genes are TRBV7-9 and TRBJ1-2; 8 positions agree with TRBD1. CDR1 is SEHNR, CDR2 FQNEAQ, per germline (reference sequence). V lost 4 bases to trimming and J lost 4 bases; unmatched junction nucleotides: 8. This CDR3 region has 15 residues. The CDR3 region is CASSSTGGQIYGYTF. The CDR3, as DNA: TGTGCCAGCAGCTCCACAGGGGGGCAGATCTATGGCTACACCTTC.

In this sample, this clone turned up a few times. The CDR3 is CASLPSGGYTDTQYF. CDR3 in DNA: TGCGCCAGCTTGCCTAGCGGGGGGTACACAGATACGCAGTATTTT. The chain uses TRBV5-1 and TRBJ2-3; 11 positions agree with TRBD2. Germline loops: CDR1 SGHRS, CDR2 YFSETQ. The trim removed 7 bases at V and 2 bases at J, leaving 6 bases unmatched. The CDR3 length is 15 residues.